The 31 T cell receptor beta chains listed next were all sequenced from one sample in a study of blood T cells in healthy people across ages. PCR was performed a second time for about 7 to 11 cycles using a sample-barcoded 5' primer and a J-beta primer mix. A single record per CDR3 protein comes from TCRdb applying MiXCR to the 5' RACE reads. The sample holds around 870,000 distinct CDR3 sequences, less than 35% seen once. Sequencing was done on a sample of blood. The receptors were gathered from a woman older than 75 in good health.

This clonotype was seen only once. This chain uses TRBV19 with TRBJ1-5; TRBD1 might be the D (5 bases). The CDR3 length is 18 residues. Germline V gene data show CDR1 as LNHDA and CDR2 as SQIVND (reference sequence). Trimming stripped 3 bases from V and 5 bases from J, with 23 bases between. This chain's CDR3 is CASSMGPLLKGADQPQHF. For the CDR3, the DNA is TGTGCCAGTAGTATGGGACCCCTGTTAAAAGGTGCCGATCAGCCCCAGCATTTT.

This clonotype appeared many times. DNA for the CDR3: TGTGCCAGCAGCTTCGTGGGGACAAGTGAAAAACTGTTTTTT. Its translation: CASSFVGTSEKLFF. The chain combines TRBV27 with TRBJ1-4; D is possibly TRBD1 (6 bases). Germline CDR1 and CDR2: MNHEY and SMNVEV (reference sequence). This CDR3 spans 14 amino acids. The V gene lost 6 bases and the J gene lost 7 bases, with 15 bases spanning the gap.

V and J are TRBV7-2 and TRBJ1-1; weak D call: TRBD1 (5 bases). CDR3 length: 15 residues. Germline lookup yields CDR1 SGHTA and CDR2 FQGNSA. The germline V and J ends were trimmed by 4 bases and 0 bases, with 12 bases remaining between them. CDR3 bases: TGTGCCAGCAGCTCAAGACAGAACATGAACACTGAAGCTTTCTTT. Protein: CASSSRQNMNTEAFF. Looking up the rest from reference TRBV7-2 and TRBJ1-1 gives the full variable domain: GAGVSQSPSNKVTEKGKDVELRCDPISGHTALYWYRQSLGQGLEFLIYFQGNSAPDKSGLPSDRFSAERTGGSVSTLTIQRTQQEDSAVYLCASSSRQNMNTEAFFGQGTRLTVV.

This clonotype was counted many times. The chain has TRBV5-1 and TRBJ1-6; 10 bases are shared with TRBD1. V lost 5 bases to trimming and J lost 7 bases; unmatched junction nucleotides: 3. This CDR3 comprises 14 residues. Germline V lookup: CDR1 SGHRS, CDR2 YFSETQ. In DNA form, the CDR3 reads TGCGCCAGCAGGTCGACAGGGGGCAATTCACCCCTCCACTTT. Its protein is CASRSTGGNSPLHF.

Only a few counts were recorded for this clonotype. The chain joins TRBV3-1 to TRBJ2-4; 8 nucleotides agree with TRBD2. The J call could be wrong; TRBJ2-5 is a better fit for the DNA end. The germline V gene encodes CDR1 LGHDT and CDR2 YNNKEL (reference sequence). The CDR3 is 17 amino acids. The chain's CDR3 is CASSSRGAGERGETQYF. The CDR3 DNA reads as TGTGCCAGCAGCTCCCGAGGAGCGGGGGAAAGAGGAGAGACCCAGTACTTC.

The rearrangement uses TRBV27 and TRBJ1-5; weak D call: TRBD1 (5 bases). The CDR3 is made up of 17 amino acids. The ends were cut back, 4 bases at V and 5 bases at J, with 21 bases in the middle. Germline CDR1 and CDR2: MNHEY and SMNVEV (reference sequence). DNA for the CDR3: TGTGCCAGCAGTTCTCTTAGCAAGGGGTCGTACCATCAGCCCCAGCATTTT. This encodes CASSSLSKGSYHQPQHF.

The chain combines TRBV9 with TRBJ2-3; D is possibly TRBD2 (5 bases). CDR3 length: 16 residues. V was clipped by 4 bases and J by 2 bases, with 17 bases between them. The V gene's germline CDR1 is SGDLS and CDR2 YYNGEE. The CDR3 here is CASSPRSGRPTDTQYF. The CDR3 nucleotides read TGTGCCAGCAGCCCAAGGAGCGGCCGCCCCACAGATACGCAGTATTTT.

This clonotype occurred many times. The chain couples TRBV20-1 to TRBJ1-6; a weak D match, TRBD1 (6 bases). Trimming stripped 3 bases from V and 5 bases from J, with 11 bases between. CDR3 length equals 14 residues. The germline CDR1 and CDR2 sequences are DFQATT and SNEGSKA (reference sequence). The CDR3, as DNA: TGCAGTGCTAGTTCCAGGGGCCATAATTCACCCCTCCACTTT. It is translated as CSASSRGHNSPLHF.

CDR3 coding DNA: TGCGCCAGCAGCCAAGCACAGTTCTGGGACACTGAAGCTTTCTTT. This sequence encodes CASSQAQFWDTEAFF. V gene TRBV4-3 combines with J gene TRBJ1-1; D remains ambiguous. This CDR3 contains 15 residues. Per the germline V gene, CDR1 is LGHNA and CDR2 is YSLEER. Trimming stripped 1 base from V and 3 bases from J, with 12 bases between.

This clonotype was observed at least ten times. The chain is built from TRBV5-5 and TRBJ1-1, with TRBD1 identical over 8 bases. Per the germline V gene, CDR1 is SGHKS and CDR2 is YYEKEE (reference sequence). CDR3 length equals 13 residues. The J segment lost 10 bases and the V segment lost 3 bases, leaving 8 bases of the junction unmatched. The CDR3 protein is CASSSDRAVGAFF. The CDR3 DNA is TGTGCCAGCAGCTCGGACAGGGCCGTAGGAGCTTTCTTT.

This clonotype was seen repeatedly, ten times or more. The V and J genes are TRBV11-2 and TRBJ2-1; D call uncertain. V gave up 5 bases and J gave up 0 bases, with 11 bases separating them. Per the germline V gene, CDR1 is SGHAT and CDR2 is FQNNGV. The CDR3 contains 15 residues. This CDR3 reads CASSPQSSSYNEQFF. The CDR3, as DNA: TGTGCCAGCAGCCCCCAAAGTAGCTCCTACAATGAGCAGTTCTTC.

Details on this clonotype: It may be a read error: a sequence one base away is much more abundant. This sequence joins TRBV25-1 and TRBJ2-1; TRBD1 aligns across 10 bases. Germline CDR1 MGHDK, CDR2 SYGVNS. The CDR3 spans 15 residues. The V and J ends lost 6 bases and 9 bases, in that order; junction bases with no gene match: 11. CDR3 sequence reads: CASRKKGTGDGEQFF. CDR3 DNA: TGTGCCAGCAGGAAAAAGGGGACAGGGGATGGTGAGCAGTTCTTC.

A remark on this clonotype: A much larger clone differs by one base, so this may be a read error. The chain links TRBV7-9 to TRBJ2-6; D is possibly TRBD1 or TRBD2 (5 bases each). This CDR3 has 15 amino acids. CDR1 is SEHNR, CDR2 FQNEAQ, per germline (reference sequence). The CDR3 reads CANSLRGAGANVLTF. CDR3 DNA: TGTGCCAACAGCTTAAGAGGGGCTGGGGCCAACGTCCTGACTTTC.

This clonotype has ten or more counts. The CDR3 DNA is TGTGCCACCAGCCCAGGGGCTGCGGACTGTGGCTACACCTTC. This sequence encodes CATSPGAADCGYTF. V is TRBV15 and J is TRBJ1-2, with a possible D match to TRBD1 (6 bases). The CDR3 is 14 amino acids. V dropped 5 bases and J dropped 7 bases, with 17 bases sitting between them. The germline gives CDR1 LNHNV, CDR2 YYDKDF (reference sequence).

The sample holds many counts of this clonotype. The V gene is TRBV12-3 or TRBV12-4, the J gene TRBJ2-3; 10 bases align to TRBD2. The CDR3 extends over 15 amino acids. V was clipped by 6 bases and J by 5 bases; unmatched bases: 8. The CDR3 region has the DNA TGTGCCAGCAGCTTTAGCGGGGGGCCCGGAGATACGCAGTATTTT. It specifies CASSFSGGPGDTQYF.

This clonotype showed up many times. V and J are TRBV6-5 and TRBJ2-1; no firm D call. Looked up from germline, CDR1 is MNHEY and CDR2 is SVGAGI. This CDR3 is built from 13 residues. The V end was cut by 2 bases, the J end by 9 bases, with 11 bases between. CDR3 amino acids: CASSYNRAIEQFF. CDR3 bases: TGTGCCAGCAGTTACAACCGGGCGATTGAGCAGTTCTTC.

This clonotype was seen a few times. The chain recombines TRBV5-1 with TRBJ2-5; D is unclear. The length of the CDR3 is 13 residues. Germline V gives CDR1 SGHRS, CDR2 YFSETQ. Trimming stripped 3 bases from V and 5 bases from J, with 11 bases between. The CDR3 sequence: CASSSARRETQYF. CDR3 bases: TGCGCCAGCAGCTCGGCCCGACGGGAGACCCAGTACTTC.

The V gene is TRBV20-1, the J gene TRBJ1-5, with D maybe TRBD1 (6 bases). Germline V lookup: CDR1 DFQATT, CDR2 SNEGSKA (reference sequence). V lost 0 bases and J 3 bases, leaving 9 bases between the germline ends. CDR3 length equals 14 residues. Here the CDR3 DNA reads TGCAGTGCTAGAGAGGGACAAGCCAATCAGCCCCAGCATTTT. It encodes CSAREGQANQPQHF.

This clonotype has more than one count but fewer than ten. V is TRBV6-6 and J is TRBJ2-7; the D gene is possibly TRBD1 (5 bases). The germline V gene has CDR1 MNHNY and CDR2 SVGAGI (reference sequence). The V gene lost 6 bases and the J gene lost 1 base, with 13 bases spanning the gap. This CDR3 region has 14 residues. The DNA of the CDR3 is TGTGCCAGCAGGTTACAGGTTGAGTCCTACGAGCAGTACTTC. Residues: CASRLQVESYEQYF.

This clonotype was seen repeatedly, ten times or more. The chain uses TRBV20-1 and TRBJ2-3, with a possible D match to TRBD2 (7 bases). The CDR3 contains 14 residues. CDR1 is DFQATT, CDR2 SNEGSKA, per germline (reference sequence). Trimming shortened V by 3 bases and J by 6 bases, and 16 bases separated the two germline ends. DNA for the CDR3: TGCAGTGCTAGTGAGGGGGGGACCCCGGATACGCAGTATTTT. Its protein product is CSASEGGTPDTQYF.

There are many counts of this clonotype. The chain has TRBV11-2 and TRBJ2-5; D is perhaps TRBD1 (5 bases). Germline V lookup: CDR1 SGHAT, CDR2 FQNNGV. This CDR3 has 14 amino acids. V shed 3 bases and J shed 4 bases, with 12 bases lying between them. The CDR3 region is CASSFGHTRETQYF. The CDR3 coding sequence is TGTGCCAGCAGCTTCGGACATACCCGAGAGACCCAGTACTTC.

This clonotype was seen a handful of times. The DNA of the CDR3 is TGTGCCTGGAGTGCGGTCCAAGGCACTGAAGCTTTCTTT. This translates into CAWSAVQGTEAFF. The chain joins TRBV30 to TRBJ1-1; D uncertain. With 1 base removed from V and 4 bases from J, the gap between germline ends came to 10 bases. From germline, CDR1 is GTSNPN and CDR2 SVGIG (reference sequence). This CDR3 comprises 13 residues.

This clonotype was recorded once. The CDR3 sequence is CASSYAGGSNQPQHF. DNA of the CDR3: TGTGCCAGCAGCTATGCAGGGGGCAGTAATCAGCCCCAGCATTTT. The chain links TRBV5-5 to TRBJ1-5; 8 bases align to TRBD1. V gave up 3 bases and J gave up 4 bases; unmatched junction bases: 6. The CDR3 length is 15 residues. CDR1 is SGHKS, CDR2 YYEKEE, per germline (reference sequence).

A word on this clonotype: A read error may explain this, as a much larger clone is one base away. This sequence joins TRBV20-1 and TRBJ2-7, with D maybe TRBD1 (5 bases). V lost 0 bases and J lost 7, with 19 bases in between. This CDR3 comprises 15 residues. Germline CDR1 DFQATT, CDR2 SNEGSKA (reference sequence). In DNA, the CDR3 is TGCAGTGCTAGAGAAGACAGACGCCCCTACAATGAGCAGTACTTC. Amino acids: CSAREDRRPYNEQYF.

Concerning this clonotype: This may arise from a read error, as a much more abundant clone is one base away. This is likely a read error, given that the CDR3 carries no conserved phenylalanine or tryptophan at its end. The chain combines TRBV20-1 with TRBJ2-5; no reliable D call. The CDR3 length is 14 residues. Trimming stripped 6 bases from V and 3 bases from J, with 17 bases between. CDR1 and CDR2 from the germline V gene are DFQATT and SNEGSKA (reference sequence). The CDR3 sequence: CSASKVGHEETQYY. The CDR3 DNA is TGCAGTGCGTCGAAGGTGGGCCATGAAGAGACCCAGTACTAC.

The J gene is TRBJ2-3, the V gene TRBV10-3; TRBD2 agrees at 10 bases. This CDR3 comprises 16 residues. Germline loops: CDR1 ENHRY, CDR2 SYGVKD. The J segment lost 1 base and the V segment lost 5 bases, leaving 6 bases of the junction unmatched. CDR3 sequence reads: CAISLAGGTGTDTQYF. The CDR3, as DNA: TGTGCCATCAGTTTAGCGGGAGGAACCGGCACAGATACGCAGTATTTT.

The rearrangement joins TRBV11-2 to TRBJ1-3; 8 bases are shared with TRBD1. Losses at the gene ends were 5 bases for V and 2 bases for J; bases not matched to a gene: 8. The CDR3 length is 16 residues. Germline CDR1 and CDR2: SGHAT and FQNNGV. The CDR3 coding sequence is TGTGCCAGCAGCCTCCTCAGGGGGCGAACTGGAAACACCATATATTTT. Encoded protein: CASSLLRGRTGNTIYF.

The CDR3 reads CSAAQGTEQYF. In DNA, the CDR3 is TGCAGTGCCGCACAGGGTACCGAGCAGTACTTC. This chain connects TRBV20-1 to TRBJ2-7; tentative D call: TRBD1 (6 bases). The CDR3 is 11 residues long. V lost 6 bases and J 6 bases, leaving 12 bases between the germline ends. The germline CDR1 and CDR2 sequences are DFQATT and SNEGSKA (reference sequence).

This clonotype has just one count. This clone may be a read error of a much larger clone one base away. CDR3 sequence (DNA): TGTGCCAGCAGCCCTGGCGTCACGGGCGAAAGCATTCAGTACTTC. Its protein product is CASSPGVTGESIQYF. The chain uses TRBV11-2 and TRBJ2-4; no clear D gene. Germline CDR1 is SGHAT and CDR2 is FQNNGV. Trimming removed 5 bases at V and 9 bases at J, with 20 bases between. CDR3 length: 15 residues.

The chain carries TRBV7-2 and TRBJ2-1; unclear D gene. V was pared by 5 bases and J by 7 bases, with 15 bases between. CDR1 is SGHTA, CDR2 FQGNSA, per germline. This CDR3 is built from 14 residues. The CDR3 coding sequence is TGTGCCAGCAGCCAAATCTCCCTTGGAAATGAGCAGTTCTTC. Encoded protein: CASSQISLGNEQFF.

The V call is TRBV28, the J call TRBJ2-1; D not certain. The CDR3 covers 12 residues. V lost 3 bases to trimming and J lost 12 bases, with 12 bases between them. The germline V gene has CDR1 MDHEN and CDR2 SYDVKM. The CDR3 coding sequence is TGTGCCAGCAGTTTTTCGATCCATGGGCAGTTCTTC. Encoded protein: CASSFSIHGQFF.